The clone carrying this TCR beta chain came up many times. Its target is not known. The sample is drawn from a study of CD8+CD57+ T cells in acquired aplastic anemia. Study overall: Sorted CD4+ and CD8+ cells gave an average of around 3.3 ug of DNA.

TCR beta VDJ and CDR3 profiling used genomic DNA as template. MiXCR was run by TCRdb on the reads, yielding one entry per CDR3 protein. The sample has about 170,000 distinct CDR3 sequences, 40% to 55% seen once. Sequencing involved patients with CD8+CD57+ cell expansion previously shown by flow cytometry. By the time of blood sampling, patients had still received no therapy. Study-level points and caveats: No significant patient-versus-control difference appeared in CD8+ Simpson's diversity. Shared by patients and controls, twenty-nine CD8+ CDR3s were abundant in patients.

V lost 0 bases to trimming and J lost 0 bases, with 15 bases between them. The CDR3 contains 18 residues. In germline, CDR1 is LNHNV, CDR2 YYDKDF (reference sequence). J is TRBJ2-1 and V is TRBV15; D gene uncertain. This receptor was identified in a human donor with aplastic anemia. Sequencing was carried out using sorted CD4+, CD8+, or CD8+CD57+ T cells (not recorded which) from PBMCs. In DNA form, the CDR3 reads TGTGCCACCAGCAGAGACCCGTTCGGGTTGAGCTCCTACAATGAGCAGTTCTTC. Translating it yields CATSRDPFGLSSYNEQFF. The variable domain in full, with the rest retrieved from reference TRBV15 and TRBJ2-1, is DAMVIQNPRYQVTQFGKPVTLSCSQTLNHNVMYWYQQKSSQAPKLLFHYYDKDFNNEADTPDNFQSRRPNTSFCFLDIRSPGLGDTAMYLCATSRDPFGLSSYNEQFFGPGTRLTVL.